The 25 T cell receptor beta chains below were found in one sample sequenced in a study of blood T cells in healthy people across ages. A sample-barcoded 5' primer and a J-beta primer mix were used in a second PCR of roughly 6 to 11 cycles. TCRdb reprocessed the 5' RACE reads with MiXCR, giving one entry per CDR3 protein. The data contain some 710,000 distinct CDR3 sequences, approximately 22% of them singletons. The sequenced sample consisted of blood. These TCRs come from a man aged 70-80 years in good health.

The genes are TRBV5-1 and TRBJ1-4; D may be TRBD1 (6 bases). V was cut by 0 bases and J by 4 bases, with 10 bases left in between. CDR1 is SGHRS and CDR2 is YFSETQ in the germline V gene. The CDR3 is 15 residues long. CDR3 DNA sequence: TGCGCCAGCAGCTTGGGGACAGTAGGTAATGAAAAACTGTTTTTT. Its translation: CASSLGTVGNEKLFF.

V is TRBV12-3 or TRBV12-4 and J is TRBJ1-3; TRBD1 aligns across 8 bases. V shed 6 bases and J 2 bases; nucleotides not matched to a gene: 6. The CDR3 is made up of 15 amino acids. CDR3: CASSNTGGTGNTIYF. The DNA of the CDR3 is TGTGCCAGCAGCAATACAGGGGGAACTGGAAACACCATATATTTT.

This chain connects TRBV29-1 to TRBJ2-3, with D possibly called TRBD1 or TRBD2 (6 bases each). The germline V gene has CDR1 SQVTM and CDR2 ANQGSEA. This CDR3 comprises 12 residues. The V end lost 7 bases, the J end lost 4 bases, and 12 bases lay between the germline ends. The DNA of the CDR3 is TGCAGCGGAATGGGGGGCGCAGATACGCAGTATTTT. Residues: CSGMGGADTQYF.

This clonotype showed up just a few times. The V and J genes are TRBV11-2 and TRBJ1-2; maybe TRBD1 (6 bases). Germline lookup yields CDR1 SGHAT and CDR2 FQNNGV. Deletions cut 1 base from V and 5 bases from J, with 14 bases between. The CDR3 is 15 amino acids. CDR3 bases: TGTGCCAGCAGCTTAGGAGTTGGGGGGCTTTATGGCTACACCTTC. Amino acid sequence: CASSLGVGGLYGYTF.

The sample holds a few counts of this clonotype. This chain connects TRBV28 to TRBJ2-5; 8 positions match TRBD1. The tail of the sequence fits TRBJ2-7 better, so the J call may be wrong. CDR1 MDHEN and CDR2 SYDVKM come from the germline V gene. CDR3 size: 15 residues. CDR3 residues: CATRGIGTGPHEQYF. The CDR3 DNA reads TGTGCCACACGGGGGATCGGGACAGGTCCCCACGAGCAGTACTTC.

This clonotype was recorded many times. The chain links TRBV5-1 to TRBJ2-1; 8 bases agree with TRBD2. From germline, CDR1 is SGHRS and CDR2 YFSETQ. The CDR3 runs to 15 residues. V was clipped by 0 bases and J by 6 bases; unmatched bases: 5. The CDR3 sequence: CASSLVSGEANEQFF. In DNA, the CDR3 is TGCGCCAGCAGCTTGGTTAGCGGGGAGGCCAATGAGCAGTTCTTC.

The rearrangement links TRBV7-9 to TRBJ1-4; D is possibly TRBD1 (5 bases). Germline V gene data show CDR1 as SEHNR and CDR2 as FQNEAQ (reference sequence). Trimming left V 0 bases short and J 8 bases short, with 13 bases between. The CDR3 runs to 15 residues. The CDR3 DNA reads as TGTGCCAGCAGCTTAGCCGGGGGGGTCGGAGAAAAACTGTTTTTT. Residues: CASSLAGGVGEKLFF.

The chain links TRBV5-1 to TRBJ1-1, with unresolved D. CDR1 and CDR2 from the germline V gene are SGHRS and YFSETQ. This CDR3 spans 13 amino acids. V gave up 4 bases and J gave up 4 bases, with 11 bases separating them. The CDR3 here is CASSLSSATEAFF. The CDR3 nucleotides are TGCGCCAGCAGCCTGTCTTCCGCCACTGAAGCTTTCTTT. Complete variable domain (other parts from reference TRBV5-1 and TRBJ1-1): KAGVTQTPRYLIKTRGQQVTLSCSPISGHRSVSWYQQTPGQGLQFLFEYFSETQRNKGNFPGRFSGRQFSNSRSEMNVSTLELGDSALYLCASSLSSATEAFFGQGTRLTVV.

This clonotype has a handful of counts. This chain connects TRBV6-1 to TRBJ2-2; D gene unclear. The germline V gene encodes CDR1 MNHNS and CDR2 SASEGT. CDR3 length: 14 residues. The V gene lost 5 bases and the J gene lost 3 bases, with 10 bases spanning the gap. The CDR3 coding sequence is TGTGCCAGCAGTCCGGTGGGCGACACCGGGGAGCTGTTTTTT. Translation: CASSPVGDTGELFF.

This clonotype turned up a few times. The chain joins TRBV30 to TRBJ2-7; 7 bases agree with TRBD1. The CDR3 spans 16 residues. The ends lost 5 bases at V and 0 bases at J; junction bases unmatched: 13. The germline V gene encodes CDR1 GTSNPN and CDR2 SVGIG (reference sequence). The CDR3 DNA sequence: TGTGCCTGGGATGACGTGGGACAGTCCAACTCCTACGAGCAGTACGTC. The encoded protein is CAWDDVGQSNSYEQYV.

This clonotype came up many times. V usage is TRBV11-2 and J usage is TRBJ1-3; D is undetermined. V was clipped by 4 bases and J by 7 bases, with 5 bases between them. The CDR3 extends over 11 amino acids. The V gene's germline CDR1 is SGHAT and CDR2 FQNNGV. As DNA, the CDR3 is TGTGCCAGCAGCTCCGTTAACACCATATATTTT. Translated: CASSSVNTIYF.

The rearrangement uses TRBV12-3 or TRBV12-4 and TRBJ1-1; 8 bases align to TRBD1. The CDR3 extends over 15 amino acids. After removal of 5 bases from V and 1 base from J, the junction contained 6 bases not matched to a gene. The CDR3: CASSEGDRRNTEAFF. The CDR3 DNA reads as TGTGCCAGCAGTGAGGGGGACAGGAGGAACACTGAAGCTTTCTTT.

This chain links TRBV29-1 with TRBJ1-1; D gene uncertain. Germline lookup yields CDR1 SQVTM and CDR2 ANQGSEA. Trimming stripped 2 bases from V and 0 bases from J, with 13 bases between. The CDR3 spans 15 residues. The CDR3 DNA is TGCAGCGTTGAATGCGAGACGGAAATGAACACTGAAGCTTTCTTT. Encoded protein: CSVECETEMNTEAFF.

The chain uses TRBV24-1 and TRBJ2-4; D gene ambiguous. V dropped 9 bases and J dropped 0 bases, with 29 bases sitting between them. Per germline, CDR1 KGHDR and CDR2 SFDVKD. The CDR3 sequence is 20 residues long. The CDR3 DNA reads TGTGCCACCCAGGATGGGCCAGATCAATACACCCCCATAGCCAAAAACATTCAGTACTTC. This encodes CATQDGPDQYTPIAKNIQYF.

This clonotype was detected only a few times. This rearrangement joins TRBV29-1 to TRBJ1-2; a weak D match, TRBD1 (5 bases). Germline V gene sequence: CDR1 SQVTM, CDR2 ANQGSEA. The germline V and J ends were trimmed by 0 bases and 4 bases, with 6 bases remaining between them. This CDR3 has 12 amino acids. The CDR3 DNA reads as TGCAGCGTTGAAGAGGGGCTCTATGGCTACACCTTC. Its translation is CSVEEGLYGYTF.

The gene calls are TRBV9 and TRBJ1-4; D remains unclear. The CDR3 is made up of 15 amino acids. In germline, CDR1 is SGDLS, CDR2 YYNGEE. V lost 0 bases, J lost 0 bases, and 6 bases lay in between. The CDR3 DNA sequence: TGTGCCAGCAGCGTAGGTCCGTCAACTAATGAAAAACTGTTTTTT. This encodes CASSVGPSTNEKLFF.

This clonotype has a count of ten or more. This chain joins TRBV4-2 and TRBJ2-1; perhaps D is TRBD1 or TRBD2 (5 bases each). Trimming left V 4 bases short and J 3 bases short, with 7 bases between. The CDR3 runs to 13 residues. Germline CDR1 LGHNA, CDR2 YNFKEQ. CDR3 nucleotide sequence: TGTGCCAGCAGCCGGGACGGCTACAATGAGCAGTTCTTC. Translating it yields CASSRDGYNEQFF.

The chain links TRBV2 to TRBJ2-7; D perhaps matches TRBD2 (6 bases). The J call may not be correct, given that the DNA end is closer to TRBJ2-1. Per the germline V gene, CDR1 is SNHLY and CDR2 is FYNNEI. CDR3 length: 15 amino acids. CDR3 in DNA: TGTGCCAGCAGTTTGGGACTCTCCGGACGGGATGAGCAGTTCTTC. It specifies CASSLGLSGRDEQFF.

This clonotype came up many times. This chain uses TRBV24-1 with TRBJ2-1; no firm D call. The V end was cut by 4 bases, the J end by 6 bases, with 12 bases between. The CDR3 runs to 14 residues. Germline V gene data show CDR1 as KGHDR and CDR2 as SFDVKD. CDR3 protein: CATSDSWAVNEQFF. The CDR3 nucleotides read TGTGCCACCAGTGACTCCTGGGCAGTCAATGAGCAGTTCTTC.

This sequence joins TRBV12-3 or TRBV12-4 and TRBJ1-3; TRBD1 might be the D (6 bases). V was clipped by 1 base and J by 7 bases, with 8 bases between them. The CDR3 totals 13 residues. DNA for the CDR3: TGTGCCAGCAGTTTAGTTCAGGGGAACACCATATATTTT. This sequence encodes CASSLVQGNTIYF.

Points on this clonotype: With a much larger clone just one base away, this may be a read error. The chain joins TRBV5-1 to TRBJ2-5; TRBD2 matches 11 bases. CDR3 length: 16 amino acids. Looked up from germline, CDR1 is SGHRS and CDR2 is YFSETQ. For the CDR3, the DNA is TGCGCCAGCAGCTTGGCCGGGACTAGCGGCCAAGAGGCCCAGTACTTC. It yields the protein CASSLAGTSGQEAQYF.

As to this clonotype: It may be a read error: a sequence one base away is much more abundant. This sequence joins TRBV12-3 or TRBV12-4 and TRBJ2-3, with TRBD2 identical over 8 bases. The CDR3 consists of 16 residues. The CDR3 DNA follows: TGTGCCAGCAGTTTACGGGCGGGAGGAGGTACAGATGCGCAGTATTTT. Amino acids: CASSLRAGGGTDAQYF.

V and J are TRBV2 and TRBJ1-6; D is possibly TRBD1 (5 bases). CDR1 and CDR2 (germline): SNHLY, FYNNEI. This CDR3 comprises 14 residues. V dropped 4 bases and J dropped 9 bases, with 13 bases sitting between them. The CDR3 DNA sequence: TGTGCCAGCAGTGGGGAGATAAGGGGTTCACCCCTCCACTTT. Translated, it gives CASSGEIRGSPLHF.

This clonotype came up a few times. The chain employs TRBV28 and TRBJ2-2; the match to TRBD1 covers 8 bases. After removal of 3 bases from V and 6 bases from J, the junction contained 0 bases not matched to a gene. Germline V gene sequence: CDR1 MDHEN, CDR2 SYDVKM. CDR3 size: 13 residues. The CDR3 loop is CASSFRGPGELFF. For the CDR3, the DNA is TGTGCCAGCAGTTTCAGGGGGCCCGGGGAGCTGTTTTTT.

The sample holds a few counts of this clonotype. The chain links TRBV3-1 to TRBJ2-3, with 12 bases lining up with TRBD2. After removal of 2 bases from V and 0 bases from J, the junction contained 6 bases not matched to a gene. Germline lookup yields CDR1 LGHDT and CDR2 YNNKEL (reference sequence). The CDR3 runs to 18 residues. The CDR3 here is CASSQLAGGPSSTDTQYF. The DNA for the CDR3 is TGTGCCAGCAGCCAACTAGCGGGAGGGCCGAGCAGCACAGATACGCAGTATTTT.